The clone carrying this T cell receptor (beta chain) is a singleton in its sample. Its antigen is not identified. This sample is drawn from a study of shared clonotypes between healthy human individuals. Findings and limits, study-wide: Generation probabilities were higher for clonotypes shared across all four sorted-subset donors than for unshared ones. Shared across several donors were roughly 4.7% of the naive CD4 clonotypes. Sampling covered nothing but blood. Tissue TCR repertoires likely differ from those found in blood.

The method was immunoSEQ multiplex PCR; TCRdb's version includes in-frame clones alone and lacks a portion of them. This sample yields about 110,000 clones, of which around 66% are seen a single time; 20% to 25% belongs to the top ten. The CDR3 loop spans 13 amino acids. Germline V CDR1 and CDR2: MDHEN, SYDVKM. The V end lost 3 bases, the J end lost 3 bases, and 9 bases lay between the germline ends. CD8 memory merged CD45RO+ with CCR7-negative CD45RA+ TemRA cells. This chain joins TRBV28 and TRBJ2-7; no clear D gene. The TCR sequence derives from a woman between 25 and 40 years old in good health. The sequenced sample consisted of memory CD8+ T cells sorted from blood. The subset here: CD45RO+ cells pooled with CCR7-negative TemRA cells. As DNA, the CDR3 is TGTGCCAGCAGTTTTGGGGTCGGCTACGAGCAGTACTTC. Protein product: CASSFGVGYEQYF.